This TCR beta chain was observed in a study of human T cells and chemical hapten exposure. Each CDR3 protein gets one entry after TCRdb re-called the RACE reads with MiXCR. The table lists tens of thousands of distinct CDR3 sequences, 9% to 15% of them singletons. The length of the CDR3 is 18 residues. The germline V gene has CDR1 DFQATT and CDR2 SNEGSKA (reference sequence). Concerning this clonotype: A read error may be the cause here, since a much bigger clone is one base away.

Time point: pre-sensitization, week 0. Treatment indicated: therapeutic diphenylcyclopropenone sensitization with weekly scalp DPC. Someone pulled total RNA out of unfractionated whole blood. The chain uses TRBV20-1 and TRBJ2-3, with a tentative D call TRBD2 (5 bases). This clonotype was sampled from a woman between 40 and 50 years old with alopecia areata. Some clones in this sample may be carry-over from other donors' samples. The sample here was whole blood, taken in connection with sensitization to the hapten diphenylcyclopropenone (DPC). CDR3 sequence: CSATSGSVARSNTYTQYF. In nucleotides, the CDR3 is TGCAGTGCAACAAGTGGTAGCGTGGCGCGGTCCAACACATATACGCAGTATTTT.